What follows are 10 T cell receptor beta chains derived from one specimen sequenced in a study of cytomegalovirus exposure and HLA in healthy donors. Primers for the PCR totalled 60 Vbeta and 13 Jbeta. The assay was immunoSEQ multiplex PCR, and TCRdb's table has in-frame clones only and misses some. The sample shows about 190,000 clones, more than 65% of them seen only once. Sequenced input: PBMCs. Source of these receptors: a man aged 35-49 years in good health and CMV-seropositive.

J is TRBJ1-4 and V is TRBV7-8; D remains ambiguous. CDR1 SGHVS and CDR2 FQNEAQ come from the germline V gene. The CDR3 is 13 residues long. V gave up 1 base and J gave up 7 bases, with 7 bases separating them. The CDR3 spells CASSLDRSEKLFF. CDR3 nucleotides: TGTGCCAGCAGCTTAGATCGGAGTGAAAAACTGTTTTTT.

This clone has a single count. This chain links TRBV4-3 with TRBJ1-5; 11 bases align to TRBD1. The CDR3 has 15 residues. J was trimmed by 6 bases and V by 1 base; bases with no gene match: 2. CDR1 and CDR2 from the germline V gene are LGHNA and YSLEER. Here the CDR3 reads CASSQVGTGGQPQHF. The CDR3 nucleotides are TGCGCCAGCAGCCAAGTTGGGACAGGGGGTCAGCCCCAGCATTTT.

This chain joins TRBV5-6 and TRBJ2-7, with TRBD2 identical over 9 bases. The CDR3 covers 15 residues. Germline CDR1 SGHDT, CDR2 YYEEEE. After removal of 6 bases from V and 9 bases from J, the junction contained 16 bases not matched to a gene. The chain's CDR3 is CASTRGTSHLRGQYF. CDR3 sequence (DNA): TGTGCCAGCACCCGGGGGACTAGCCATCTACGAGGGCAGTACTTC.

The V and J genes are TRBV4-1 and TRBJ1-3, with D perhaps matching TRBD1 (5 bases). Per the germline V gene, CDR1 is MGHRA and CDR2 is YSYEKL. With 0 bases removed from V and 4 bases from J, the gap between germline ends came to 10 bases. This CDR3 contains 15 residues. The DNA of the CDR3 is TGCGCCAGCAGCCAAGAAGGGGTACCCGGAAACACCATATATTTT. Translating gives CASSQEGVPGNTIYF.

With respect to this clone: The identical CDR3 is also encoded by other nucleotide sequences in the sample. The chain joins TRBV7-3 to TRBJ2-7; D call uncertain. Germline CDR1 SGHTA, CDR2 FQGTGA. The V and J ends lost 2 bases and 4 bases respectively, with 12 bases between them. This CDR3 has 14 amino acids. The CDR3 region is CASSLLPGPYEQYF. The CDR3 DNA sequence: TGTGCCAGCAGCTTACTGCCAGGTCCTTACGAGCAGTACTTC.

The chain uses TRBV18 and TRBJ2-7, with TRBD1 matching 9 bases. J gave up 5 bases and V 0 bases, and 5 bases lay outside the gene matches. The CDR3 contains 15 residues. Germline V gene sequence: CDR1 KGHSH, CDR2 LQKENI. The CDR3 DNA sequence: TGTGCCAGCTCACCACCGACGACAGGGGGGGACGAGCAGTACTTC. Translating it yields CASSPPTTGGDEQYF.

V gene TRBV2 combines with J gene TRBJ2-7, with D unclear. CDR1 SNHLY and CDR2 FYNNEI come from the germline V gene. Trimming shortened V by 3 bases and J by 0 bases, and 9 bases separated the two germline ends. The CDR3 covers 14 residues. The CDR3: CASSESEYSYEQYF. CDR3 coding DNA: TGTGCCAGCAGTGAGTCAGAATACTCCTACGAGCAGTACTTC.

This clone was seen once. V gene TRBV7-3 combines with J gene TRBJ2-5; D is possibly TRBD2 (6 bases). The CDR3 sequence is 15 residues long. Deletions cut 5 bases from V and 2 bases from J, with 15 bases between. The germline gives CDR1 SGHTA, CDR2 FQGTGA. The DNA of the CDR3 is TGTGCCAGCAGCGCCGCGGGACGGAAGCAAGAGACCCAGTACTTC. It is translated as CASSAAGRKQETQYF.

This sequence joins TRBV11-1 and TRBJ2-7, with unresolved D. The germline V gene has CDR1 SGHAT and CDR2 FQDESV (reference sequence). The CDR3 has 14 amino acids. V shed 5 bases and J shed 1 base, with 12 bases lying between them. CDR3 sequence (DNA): TGTGCCAGCAGCCTTAGTAGCAGTTCCTACGAGCAGTACTTC. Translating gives CASSLSSSSYEQYF.

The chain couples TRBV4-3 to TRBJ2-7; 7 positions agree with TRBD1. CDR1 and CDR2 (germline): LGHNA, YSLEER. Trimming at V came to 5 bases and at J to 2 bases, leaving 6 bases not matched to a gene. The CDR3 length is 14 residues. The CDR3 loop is CASSLRDSAYEQYF. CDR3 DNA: TGCGCCAGCAGCTTAAGGGACAGCGCCTACGAGCAGTACTTC.